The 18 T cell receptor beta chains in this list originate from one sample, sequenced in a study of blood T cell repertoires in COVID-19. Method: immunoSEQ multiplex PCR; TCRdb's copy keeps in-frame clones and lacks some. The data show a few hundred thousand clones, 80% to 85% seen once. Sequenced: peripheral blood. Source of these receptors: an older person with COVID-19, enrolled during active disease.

CDR3: CASSLPGGTEAFF. For the CDR3, the DNA is TGCGCCAGCAGCTTGCCCGGGGGAACTGAAGCTTTCTTT. The chain recombines TRBV5-1 with TRBJ1-1; possibly TRBD1 for D (5 bases). In germline, CDR1 is SGHRS, CDR2 YFSETQ. Trimming took 1 base from V and 5 from J, leaving 9 bases between them. The CDR3 covers 13 residues.

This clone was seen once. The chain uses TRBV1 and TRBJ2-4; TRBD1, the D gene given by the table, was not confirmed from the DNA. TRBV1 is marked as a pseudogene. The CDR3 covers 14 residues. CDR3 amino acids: CTSSQEAGANIQYF. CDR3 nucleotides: TGCACCAGCAGCCAAGAGGCAGGGGCAAACATTCAGTACTTC.

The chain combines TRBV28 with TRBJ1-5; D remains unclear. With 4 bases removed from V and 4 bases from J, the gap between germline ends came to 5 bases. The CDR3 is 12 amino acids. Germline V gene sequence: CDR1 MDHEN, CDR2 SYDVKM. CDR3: CASSSTNQPQHF. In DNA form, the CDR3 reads TGTGCCAGCAGTTCCACTAATCAGCCCCAGCATTTT. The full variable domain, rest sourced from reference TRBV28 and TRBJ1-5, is DVKVTQSSRYLVKRTGEKVFLECVQDMDHENMFWYRQDPGLGLRLIYFSYDVKMKEKGDIPEGYSVSREKKERFSLILESASTNQTSMYLCASSSTNQPQHFGDGTRLSIL.

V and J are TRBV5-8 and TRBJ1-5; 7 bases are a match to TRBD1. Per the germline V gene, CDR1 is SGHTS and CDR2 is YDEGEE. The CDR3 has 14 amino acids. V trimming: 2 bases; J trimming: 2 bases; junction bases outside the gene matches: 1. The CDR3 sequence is CASSFQGGNQPQHF. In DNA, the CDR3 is TGTGCCAGCAGCTTTCAGGGGGGCAATCAGCCCCAGCATTTT.

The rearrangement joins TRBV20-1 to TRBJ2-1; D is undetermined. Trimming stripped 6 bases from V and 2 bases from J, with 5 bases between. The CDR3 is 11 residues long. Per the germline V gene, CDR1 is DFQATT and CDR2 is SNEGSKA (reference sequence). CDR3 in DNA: TGCAGTGCAACTCCCTACAATGAGCAGTTCTTC. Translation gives CSATPYNEQFF.

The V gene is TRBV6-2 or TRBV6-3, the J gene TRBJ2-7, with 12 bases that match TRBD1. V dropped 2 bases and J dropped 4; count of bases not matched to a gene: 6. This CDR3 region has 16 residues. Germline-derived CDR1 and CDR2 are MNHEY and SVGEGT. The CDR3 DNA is TGTGCCAGCAGTTACCGCGGGACAGGGGGCTTGTACGAGCAGTACTTC. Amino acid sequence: CASSYRGTGGLYEQYF.

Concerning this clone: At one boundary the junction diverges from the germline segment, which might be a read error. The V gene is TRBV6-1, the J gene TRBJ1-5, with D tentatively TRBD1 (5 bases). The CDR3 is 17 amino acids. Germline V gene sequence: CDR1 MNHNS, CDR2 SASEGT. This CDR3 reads CASREEGGGWSNQPQHF. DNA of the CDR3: TGTGCCAGCAGAGAAGAAGGCGGGGGGTGGAGCAATCAGCCCCAGCATTTT.

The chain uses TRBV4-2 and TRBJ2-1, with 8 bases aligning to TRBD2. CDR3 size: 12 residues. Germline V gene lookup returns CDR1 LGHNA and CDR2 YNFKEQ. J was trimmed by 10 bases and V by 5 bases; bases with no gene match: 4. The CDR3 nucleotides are TGTGCCAGCAGCTTGGCTAGCGGGGAGCAGTTCTTC. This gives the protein CASSLASGEQFF.

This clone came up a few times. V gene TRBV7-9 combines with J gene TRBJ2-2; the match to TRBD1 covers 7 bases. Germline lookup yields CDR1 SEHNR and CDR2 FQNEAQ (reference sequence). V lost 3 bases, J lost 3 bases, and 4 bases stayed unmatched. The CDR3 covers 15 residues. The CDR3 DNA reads TGTGCCAGCAGCTTGAGACAGGGTGACACCGGGGAGCTGTTTTTT. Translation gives CASSLRQGDTGELFF. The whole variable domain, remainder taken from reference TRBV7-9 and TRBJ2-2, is DTGVSQNPRHKITKRGQNVTFRCDPISEHNRLYWYRQTLGQGPEFLTYFQNEAQLEKSRLLSDRFSAERPKGSFSTLEIQRTEQGDSAMYLCASSLRQGDTGELFFGEGSRLTVL.

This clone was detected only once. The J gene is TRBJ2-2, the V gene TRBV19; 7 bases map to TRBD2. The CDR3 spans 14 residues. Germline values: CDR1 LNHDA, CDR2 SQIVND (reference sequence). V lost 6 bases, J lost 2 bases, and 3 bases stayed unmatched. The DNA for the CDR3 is TGTGCCAGTAGCGGGGGGATCAACACCGGGGAGCTGTTTTTT. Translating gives CASSGGINTGELFF. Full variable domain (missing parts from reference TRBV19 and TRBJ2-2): DGGITQSPKYLFRKEGQNVTLSCEQNLNHDAMYWYRQDPGQGLRLIYYSQIVNDFQKGDIAEGYSVSREKKESFPLTVTSAQKNPTAFYLCASSGGINTGELFFGEGSRLTVL.

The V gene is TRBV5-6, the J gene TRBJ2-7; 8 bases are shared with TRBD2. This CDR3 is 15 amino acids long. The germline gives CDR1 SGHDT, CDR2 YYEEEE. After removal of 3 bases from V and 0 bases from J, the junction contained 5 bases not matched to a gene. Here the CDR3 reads CASSSSGGYSYEQYF. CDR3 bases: TGTGCCAGCAGCTCCTCGGGGGGGTACTCCTACGAGCAGTACTTC.

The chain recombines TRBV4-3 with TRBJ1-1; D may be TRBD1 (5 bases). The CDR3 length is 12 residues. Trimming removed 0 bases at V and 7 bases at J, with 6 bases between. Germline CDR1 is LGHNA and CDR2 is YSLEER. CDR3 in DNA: TGCGCCAGCAGCCAAGATAGGGGTGAAGCTTTCTTT. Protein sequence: CASSQDRGEAFF.

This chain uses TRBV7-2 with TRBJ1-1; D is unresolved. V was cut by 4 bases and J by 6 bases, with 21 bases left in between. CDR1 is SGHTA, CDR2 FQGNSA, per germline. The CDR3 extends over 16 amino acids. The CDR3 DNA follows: TGTGCCAGCAGCTCCACCCTGGCGGCTCCTTGGGCTGAAGCTTTCTTT. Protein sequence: CASSSTLAAPWAEAFF.

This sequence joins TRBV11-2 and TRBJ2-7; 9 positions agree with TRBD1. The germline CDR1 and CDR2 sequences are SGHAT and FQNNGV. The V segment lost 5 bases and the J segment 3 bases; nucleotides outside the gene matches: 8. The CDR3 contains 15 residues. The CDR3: CASSGPGQGVYEQYF. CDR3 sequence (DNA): TGTGCCAGCAGCGGGCCGGGACAGGGTGTCTACGAGCAGTACTTC.

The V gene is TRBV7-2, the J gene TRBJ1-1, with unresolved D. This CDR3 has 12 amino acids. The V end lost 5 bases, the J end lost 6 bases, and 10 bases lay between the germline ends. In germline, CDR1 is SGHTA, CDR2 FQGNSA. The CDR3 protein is CASSLFGAEAFF. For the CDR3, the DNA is TGTGCCAGCAGCCTGTTCGGGGCTGAAGCTTTCTTT.

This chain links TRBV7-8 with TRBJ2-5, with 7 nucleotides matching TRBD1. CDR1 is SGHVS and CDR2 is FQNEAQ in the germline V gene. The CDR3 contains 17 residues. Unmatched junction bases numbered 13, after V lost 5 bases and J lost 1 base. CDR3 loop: CASSPQTGNHPQETQYF. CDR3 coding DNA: TGTGCCAGCAGCCCCCAGACAGGGAATCATCCCCAAGAGACCCAGTACTTC.

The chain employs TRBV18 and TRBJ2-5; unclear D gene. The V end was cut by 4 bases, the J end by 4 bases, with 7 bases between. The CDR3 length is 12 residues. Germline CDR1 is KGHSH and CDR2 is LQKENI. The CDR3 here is CASSRSVETQYF. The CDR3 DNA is TGTGCCAGCTCACGGAGTGTAGAGACCCAGTACTTC.

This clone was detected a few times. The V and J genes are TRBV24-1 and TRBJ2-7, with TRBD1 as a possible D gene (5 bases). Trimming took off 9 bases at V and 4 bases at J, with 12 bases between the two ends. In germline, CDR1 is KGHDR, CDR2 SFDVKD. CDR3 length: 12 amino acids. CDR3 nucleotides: TGTGCCACCGCGTTTCAGGGTTACGAGCAGTACTTC. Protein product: CATAFQGYEQYF.